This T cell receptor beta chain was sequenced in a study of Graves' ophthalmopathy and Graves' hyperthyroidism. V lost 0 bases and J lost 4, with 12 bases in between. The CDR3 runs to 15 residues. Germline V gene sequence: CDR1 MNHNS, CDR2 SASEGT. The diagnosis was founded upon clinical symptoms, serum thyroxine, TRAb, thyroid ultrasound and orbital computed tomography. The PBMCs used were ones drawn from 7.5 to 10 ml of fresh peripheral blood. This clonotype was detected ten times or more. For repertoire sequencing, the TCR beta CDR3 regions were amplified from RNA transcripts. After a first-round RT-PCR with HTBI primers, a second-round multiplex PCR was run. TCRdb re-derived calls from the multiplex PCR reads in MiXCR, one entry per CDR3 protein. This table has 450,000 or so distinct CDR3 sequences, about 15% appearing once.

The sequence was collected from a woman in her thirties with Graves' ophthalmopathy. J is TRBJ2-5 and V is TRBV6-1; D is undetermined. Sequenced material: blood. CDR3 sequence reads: CASSEAGRVAETQYF. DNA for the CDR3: TGTGCCAGCAGTGAAGCGGGCCGGGTCGCAGAGACCCAGTACTTC.